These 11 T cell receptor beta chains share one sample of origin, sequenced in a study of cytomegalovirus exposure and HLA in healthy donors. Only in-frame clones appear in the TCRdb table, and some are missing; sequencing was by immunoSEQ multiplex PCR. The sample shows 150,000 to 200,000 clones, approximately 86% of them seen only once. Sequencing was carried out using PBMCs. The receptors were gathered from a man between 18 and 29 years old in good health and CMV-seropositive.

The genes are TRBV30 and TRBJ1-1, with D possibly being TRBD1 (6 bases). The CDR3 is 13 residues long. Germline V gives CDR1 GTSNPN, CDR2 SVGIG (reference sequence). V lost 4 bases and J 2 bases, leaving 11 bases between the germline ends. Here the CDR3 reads CAWTRTANTEAFF. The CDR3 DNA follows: TGTGCCTGGACACGGACAGCAAACACTGAAGCTTTCTTT. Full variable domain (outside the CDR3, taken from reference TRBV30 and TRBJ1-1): SQTIHQWPATLVQPVGSPLSLECTVEGTSNPNLYWYRQAAGRGLQLLFYSVGIGQISSEVPQNLSASRPQDRQFILSSKKLLLSDSGFYLCAWTRTANTEAFFGQGTRLTVV.

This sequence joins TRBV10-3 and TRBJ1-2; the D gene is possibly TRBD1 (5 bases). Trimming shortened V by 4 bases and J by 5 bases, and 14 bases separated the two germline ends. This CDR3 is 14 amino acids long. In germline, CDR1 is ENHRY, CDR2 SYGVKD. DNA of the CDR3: TGTGCCATCAGTGGGGTTCAGGGTTATTATGGCTACACCTTC. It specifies CAISGVQGYYGYTF.

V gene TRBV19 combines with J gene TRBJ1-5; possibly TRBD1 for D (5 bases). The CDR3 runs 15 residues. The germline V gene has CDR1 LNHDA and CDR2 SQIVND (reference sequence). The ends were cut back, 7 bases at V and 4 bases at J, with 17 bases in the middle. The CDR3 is CASKDSGLRNQPQHF. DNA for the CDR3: TGTGCCAGTAAAGACTCGGGACTAAGGAATCAGCCCCAGCATTTT.

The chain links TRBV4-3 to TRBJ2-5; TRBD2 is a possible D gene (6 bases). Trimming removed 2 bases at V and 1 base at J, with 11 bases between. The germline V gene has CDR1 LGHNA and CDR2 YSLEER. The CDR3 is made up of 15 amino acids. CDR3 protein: CASSQSAGTQETQYF. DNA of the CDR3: TGCGCCAGCAGCCAATCTGCGGGGACCCAAGAGACCCAGTACTTC.

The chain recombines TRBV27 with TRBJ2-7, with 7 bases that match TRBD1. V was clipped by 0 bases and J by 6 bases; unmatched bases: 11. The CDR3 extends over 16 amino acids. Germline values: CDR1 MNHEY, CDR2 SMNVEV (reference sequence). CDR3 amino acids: CASSLSGPTGYAEQYF. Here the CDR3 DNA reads TGTGCCAGCAGTTTATCCGGACCGACAGGGTATGCCGAGCAGTACTTC.

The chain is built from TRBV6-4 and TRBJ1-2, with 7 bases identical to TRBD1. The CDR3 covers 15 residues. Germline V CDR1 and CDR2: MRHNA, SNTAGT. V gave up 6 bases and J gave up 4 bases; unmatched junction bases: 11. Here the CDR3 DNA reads TGTGCCAGCAGCGGGCGACAGGGACGGCGCTATGGCTACACCTTC. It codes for CASSGRQGRRYGYTF.

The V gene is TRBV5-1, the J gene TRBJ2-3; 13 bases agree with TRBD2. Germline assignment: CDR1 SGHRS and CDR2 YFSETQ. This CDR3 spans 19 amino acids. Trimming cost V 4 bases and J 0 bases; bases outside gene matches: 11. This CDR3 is CASSGRGLAGRGSTDTQYF. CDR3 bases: TGCGCCAGCAGCGGGCGGGGACTAGCGGGGAGAGGGAGCACAGATACGCAGTATTTT.

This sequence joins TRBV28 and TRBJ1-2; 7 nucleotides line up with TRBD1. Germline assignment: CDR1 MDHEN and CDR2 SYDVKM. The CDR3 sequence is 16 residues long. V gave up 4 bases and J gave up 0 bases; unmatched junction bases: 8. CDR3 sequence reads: CASSSLSTGTNYGYTF. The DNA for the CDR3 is TGTGCCAGCAGTTCCCTCTCGACAGGGACTAACTATGGCTACACCTTC.

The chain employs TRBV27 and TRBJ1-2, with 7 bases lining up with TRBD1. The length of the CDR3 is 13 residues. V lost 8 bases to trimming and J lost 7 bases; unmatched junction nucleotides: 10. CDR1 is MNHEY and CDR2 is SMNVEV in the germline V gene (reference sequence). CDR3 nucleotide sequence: TGTGCCAGCGGTCTAGACAGGGTGGGTGGCTACACCTTC. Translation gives CASGLDRVGGYTF.

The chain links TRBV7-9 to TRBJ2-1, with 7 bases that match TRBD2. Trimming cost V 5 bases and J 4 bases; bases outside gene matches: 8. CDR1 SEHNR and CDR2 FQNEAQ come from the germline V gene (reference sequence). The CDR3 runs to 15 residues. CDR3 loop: CASSLLGGGYNEQFF. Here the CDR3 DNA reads TGTGCCAGCAGCCTCCTGGGGGGGGGTTACAATGAGCAGTTCTTC.

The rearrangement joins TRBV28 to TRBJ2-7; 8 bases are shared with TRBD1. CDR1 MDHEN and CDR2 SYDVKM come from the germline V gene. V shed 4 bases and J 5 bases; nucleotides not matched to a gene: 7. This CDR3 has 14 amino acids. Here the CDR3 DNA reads TGTGCCAGCAGTTCCCGGACAGGGTCCCACGAGCAGTACTTC. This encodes CASSSRTGSHEQYF. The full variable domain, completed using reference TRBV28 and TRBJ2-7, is DVKVTQSSRYLVKRTGEKVFLECVQDMDHENMFWYRQDPGLGLRLIYFSYDVKMKEKGDIPEGYSVSREKKERFSLILESASTNQTSMYLCASSSRTGSHEQYFGPGTRLTVT.